Listed below are T cell receptor beta chains from one sample, sequenced in a study of shared clonotypes between healthy human individuals. TCRdb's table, derived via immunoSEQ multiplex PCR, lists solely in-frame clones and lacks some. The sample has about 1 million clones, approximately 72% seen once. Input material: memory CD4+ T cells sorted from blood. These receptors all stem from a man between 18 and 29 years old in good health. Each CDR3 is given with its conserved first and last residue. A D gene is named only where the DNA matches it firmly. Size is stated for part of the rows, as once, few or many counts, or as a class when the clone is expanded.

>TRBV6-1|-|-|TRBJ1-6
CASSADLGGSPLHF
TGTGCCAGCAGTGCTGACCTGGGGGGGTCACCCCTCCACTTT
>TRBV5-4|-|-|TRBJ2-3
CASSLAGTPGNTQYF
TGTGCCAGCAGCTTGGCCGGGACCCCAGGGAATACGCAGTATTTT
>TRBV7-8|-|TRBD1|TRBJ2-3
CASSLGQGSTDTQYF
TGTGCCAGCAGCCTGGGACAGGGTAGCACAGATACGCAGTATTTT
>TRBV2|-|-|TRBJ2-3
CASRVDPSRTDTQYF
TGTGCCAGCAGAGTGGACCCTTCGCGCACAGATACGCAGTATTTT
>TRBV5-1|-|-|TRBJ2-1
CASSLVAGIAEQFF
TGCGCCAGCAGCTTGGTTGCAGGAATCGCTGAGCAGTTCTTC
>TRBV6-1|-|TRBD1|TRBJ1-2
CASSERTGGRSGYTF
TGTGCCAGCAGTGAACGTACAGGGGGCCGGAGTGGCTACACCTTC
>TRBV10-3|-|-|TRBJ1-3
CAISEGWPPSGNTIYF
TGTGCCATCAGTGAAGGGTGGCCGCCCTCTGGAAACACCATATATTTT
>TRBV5-5|-|-|TRBJ1-5
CASSLGIYGSNQPQHF
TGTGCCAGCAGCTTGGGGATTTACGGAAGCAATCAGCCCCAGCATTTT
>TRBV10-2|-|-|TRBJ1-4
CASRPEMANEKLFF
TGCGCCAGCAGACCGGAGATGGCTAATGAAAAACTGTTTTTT
>TRBV5-3|once|TRBD1|TRBJ1-5
CARSFQGAGNQPQHF
TGTGCCAGAAGCTTCCAGGGGGCCGGCAATCAGCCCCAGCATTTT
>TRBV10-2|-|TRBD1|TRBJ2-3
CASSTGTGQYF
TGCGCCAGCAGTACCGGGACAGGGCAGTATTTT
>TRBV11-3|-|TRBD1|TRBJ2-3
CASSSGQGAADTQYF
TGTGCCAGCAGTTCCGGACAGGGAGCAGCAGATACGCAGTATTTT
>TRBV6-1|once|-|TRBJ1-6
CASGPTRLNNSPLHF
TGTGCCAGCGGCCCAACACGGTTAAATAATTCACCCCTCCACTTT
>TRBV19|few|-|TRBJ1-5
CASSISRDFGQPQHF
TGTGCCAGTAGTATATCCAGGGACTTCGGTCAGCCCCAGCATTTT
>TRBV7-2|-|-|TRBJ2-7
CASSLDGGPYEQYF
TGTGCCAGCAGCTTAGATGGGGGCCCCTACGAGCAGTACTTC
>TRBV6-1|-|-|TRBJ2-7
CASSYSWGSEQYF
TGTGCCAGCAGTTATTCATGGGGATCCGAGCAGTACTTC
>TRBV6-5|-|TRBD2|TRBJ2-3
CASTERGVTDTQYF
TGTGCCAGCACGGAGCGGGGGGTCACAGATACGCAGTATTTT
>TRBV2|-|-|TRBJ2-7
CASSVGRLSYEQYF
TGTGCCAGCAGTGTTGGTCGTCTCTCCTACGAGCAGTACTTC
>TRBV7-3|-|-|TRBJ2-1
CASSLGRSNEQFF
TGTGCCAGCAGCTTAGGGCGGTCTAATGAGCAGTTCTTC
>TRBV30|once|-|TRBJ1-1
CAWRQVNTEAFF
TGTGCCTGGAGGCAAGTGAACACTGAAGCTTTCTTT
>TRBV7-8|-|-|TRBJ1-5
CASSLGGSDQPQHF
TGTGCCAGCAGCTTAGGGGGCTCTGATCAGCCCCAGCATTTT
>TRBV28|few|-|TRBJ2-7
CASRRAGSEQYF
TGTGCCAGCAGGAGGGCAGGGAGCGAGCAGTACTTC
>TRBV19|-|-|TRBJ2-7
CASSPQAGTISYEQYF
TGTGCCAGTAGTCCTCAGGCAGGGACGATTAGCTACGAGCAGTACTTC
>TRBV18|-|-|TRBJ2-5
CASSPGFPTQYF
TGTGCCAGCTCACCGGGCTTCCCGACCCAGTACTTC
>TRBV18|-|-|TRBJ2-3
CASSPRGDSDTQYF
TGTGCCAGCTCACCGCGTGGGGATTCAGATACGCAGTATTTT
>TRBV5-1|-|TRBD1|TRBJ2-3
CAIPGQGADTQYF
TGCGCCATCCCGGGACAGGGGGCAGATACGCAGTATTTT
>TRBV7-2|-|-|TRBJ1-1
CASSLAGRGLRTEAFF
TGTGCCAGCAGCTTAGCAGGTAGGGGGTTACGGACTGAAGCTTTCTTT
>TRBV2|-|TRBD1|TRBJ1-4
CASSPRTGGNEKLFF
TGTGCCAGCAGCCCCCGGACAGGGGGTAATGAAAAACTGTTTTTT
>TRBV19|-|-|TRBJ1-5
CASRRGDQPQHF
TGTGCCAGTAGGAGAGGGGATCAGCCCCAGCATTTT
>TRBV30|-|-|TRBJ2-1
CAWGERYNEQFF
TGTGCCTGGGGCGAACGGTACAATGAGCAGTTCTTC
>TRBV5-6|-|-|TRBJ1-3
CASSLGNTGNTIYF
TGTGCCAGCAGCCTGGGGAACACTGGAAACACCATATATTTT
>TRBV10-3|-|-|TRBJ2-5
CATVERDPEQETQYF
TGTGCCACCGTAGAGCGAGATCCAGAACAAGAGACCCAGTACTTC
>TRBV7-2|-|-|TRBJ1-6
CASSDRQISYNSPLHF
TGTGCCAGCAGCGACCGACAGATCTCCTATAATTCACCCCTCCACTTT
>TRBV18|few|-|TRBJ2-2
CASSPQGAGELFF
TGTGCCAGCTCACCACAGGGGGCCGGGGAGCTGTTTTTT
>TRBV25-1|-|-|TRBJ1-1
CATRQNTEAFF
TGTGCCACCCGACAGAACACTGAAGCTTTCTTT